Sequencing of this T cell receptor (beta chain) was carried out in a study of T-cell reconstitution after alpha-beta-depleted transplantation in children. For TCRbeta, the library was prepared with unique molecular identifiers. TCRdb ran MiXCR on the PCR reads and lists one entry per CDR3 protein. The data hold about 270,000 distinct CDR3 sequences, with 9.9% observed a single time. V trimming: 8 bases; J trimming: 1 base; junction bases outside the gene matches: 7. Germline CDR1 reads MNHNS; CDR2 reads SASEGT. The CDR3 consists of 16 residues. This clonotype came up a few times. Sequences were derived from PBMCs from the stem cell graft donor, sampled from the stem cell graft. The sequence was obtained from a human donor who donated a stem cell graft to a child with SCID. The V call is TRBV6-1, the J call TRBJ2-3, with 12 bases fitting TRBD2. The CDR3 bases are TGTGCCAGCCTAGCGGGGGGGCGGTGGGGCACAGATACGCAGTATTTT. It yields the protein CASLAGGRWGTDTQYF.